These 28 T cell receptor beta chains share one sample of origin, sequenced in a study of OX40 agonist ivuxolimab in advanced cancers. TCRdb's table, derived via immunoSEQ multiplex PCR, lists solely in-frame clones and lacks some. This sample has approximately 60,000 clones; around 87% occur once, and the top ten carry 13% to 15%. The source was CD4+ or CD8+ T cells sorted from blood, collected in a trial of the OX40 agonist ivuxolimab. The source is an adult with an advanced solid tumor such as melanoma, head and neck, liver or kidney cancer.

The chain links TRBV11-1 to TRBJ1-2, with D tentatively TRBD1 (5 bases). This CDR3 region has 16 residues. V lost 2 bases and J lost 6, with 19 bases in between. Germline values: CDR1 SGHAT, CDR2 FQDESV (reference sequence). The CDR3 nucleotides read TGTGCCAGCAGCTTATTTGGGCCCGGGGGTGAGGATGGCTACACCTTC. Protein: CASSLFGPGGEDGYTF.

This clone showed up just once. This chain uses TRBV7-9 with TRBJ2-1; D uncertain. The CDR3 consists of 13 residues. Trimming took off 2 bases at V and 4 bases at J, with 6 bases between the two ends. Germline CDR1 is SEHNR and CDR2 is FQNEAQ (reference sequence). The CDR3 bases are TGTGCCAGCAGCTTATTGGGTTACAATGAGCAGTTCTTC. This encodes CASSLLGYNEQFF.

The chain employs TRBV4-1 and TRBJ2-1, with 7 bases identical to TRBD1. The trim removed 0 bases at V and 4 bases at J, leaving 6 bases unmatched. CDR1 is MGHRA and CDR2 is YSYEKL in the germline V gene. CDR3 length equals 16 residues. CDR3 sequence (DNA): TGCGCCAGCAGCCAAGAAGGGACAGTAGTTTACAATGAGCAGTTCTTC. It specifies CASSQEGTVVYNEQFF.

J is TRBJ1-1 and V is TRBV5-4; D is ambiguous. This CDR3 has 15 residues. The germline CDR1 and CDR2 sequences are SGHNT and YYREEE (reference sequence). Trimming took off 4 bases at V and 2 bases at J, with 15 bases between the two ends. The CDR3 reads CASSRENSGNTEAFF. Here the CDR3 DNA reads TGTGCCAGCAGCAGGGAAAACAGTGGTAACACTGAAGCTTTCTTT.

The chain links TRBV7-2 to TRBJ2-3; D unresolved. The CDR3 loop spans 15 amino acids. Germline values: CDR1 SGHTA, CDR2 FQGNSA. V lost 3 bases to trimming and J lost 0 bases, with 10 bases between them. CDR3 sequence (DNA): TGTGCCAGCAGCTTGTACCCGAGTAGCACAGATACGCAGTATTTT. It codes for CASSLYPSSTDTQYF.

The rearrangement uses TRBV18 and TRBJ1-5; D might be TRBD1 (5 bases). Germline CDR1 and CDR2: KGHSH and LQKENI. V was pared by 0 bases and J by 6 bases, with 15 bases between. CDR3 length: 16 amino acids. CDR3 DNA: TGTGCCAGCTCACCACCGACGTGGGGCGAAGGTCAGCCCCAGCATTTT. Encoded protein: CASSPPTWGEGQPQHF.

The rearrangement uses TRBV27 and TRBJ2-3; TRBD2 aligns across 9 bases. Germline CDR1 is MNHEY and CDR2 is SMNVEV (reference sequence). The CDR3 length is 15 residues. With 5 bases clipped from V and 1 base from J, the junction kept 4 bases outside the gene matches. The CDR3 sequence: CASSTLAGGTDTQYF. The CDR3 bases are TGTGCCAGCAGTACCTTAGCGGGGGGCACAGATACGCAGTATTTT.

The V gene is TRBV11-2, the J gene TRBJ2-3; TRBD2 matches at 9 bases. The junction had 14 bases not matched to a gene; V was cut back by 4 bases and J by 6 bases. This CDR3 has 17 amino acids. The germline gives CDR1 SGHAT, CDR2 FQNNGV. The chain's CDR3 is CASSSPRTSVFSDTQYF. CDR3 bases: TGTGCCAGCAGCTCCCCTCGGACTAGCGTTTTCAGCGATACGCAGTATTTT. The full variable domain, in which reference TRBV11-2 and TRBJ2-3 provide the parts outside the CDR3, is EAGVAQSPRYKIIEKRQSVAFWCNPISGHATLYWYQQILGQGPKLLIQFQNNGVVDDSQLPKDRFSAERLKGVDSTLKIQPAKLEDSAVYLCASSSPRTSVFSDTQYFGPGTRLTVL.

The chain uses TRBV11-2 and TRBJ1-1; D is uncertain. Germline V lookup: CDR1 SGHAT, CDR2 FQNNGV. Between the trimmed V and J ends, which lost 7 bases and 3 bases, there was a span of 6 bases. The CDR3 loop spans 11 amino acids. As DNA, the CDR3 is TGTGCCAGCATTTTCGACACTGAAGCTTTCTTT. Protein sequence: CASIFDTEAFF.

The rearrangement joins TRBV19 to TRBJ2-3; D possibly corresponds to TRBD2 (5 bases). CDR1 LNHDA and CDR2 SQIVND come from the germline V gene (reference sequence). The CDR3 is made up of 14 amino acids. V dropped 7 bases and J dropped 3 bases, with 14 bases sitting between them. The CDR3: CASKDYVRTDTQYF. The DNA of the CDR3 is TGTGCCAGTAAAGACTACGTGAGAACAGATACGCAGTATTTT.

This clone was detected only once. The V gene is TRBV6-6, the J gene TRBJ2-3; D is undetermined. The CDR3 is made up of 11 amino acids. Per the germline V gene, CDR1 is MNHNY and CDR2 is SVGAGI (reference sequence). Deletions cut 5 bases from V and 6 bases from J, with 6 bases between. The CDR3 loop reads CASSQGDTQYF. In DNA, the CDR3 is TGTGCCAGCAGTCAAGGGGATACGCAGTATTTT.

In its sample, this clone was seen once. This chain links TRBV4-1 with TRBJ1-2; D unresolved. In germline, CDR1 is MGHRA, CDR2 YSYEKL. This CDR3 is 14 amino acids long. With 2 bases removed from V and 4 bases from J, the gap between germline ends came to 11 bases. The DNA of the CDR3 is TGCGCCAGCAGCCAATCGCACGGACCCTATGGCTACACCTTC. Residues: CASSQSHGPYGYTF.

The chain employs TRBV7-9 and TRBJ2-7, with unresolved D. Deletions cut 7 bases from V and 0 bases from J, with 13 bases between. The CDR3 covers 14 residues. CDR1 and CDR2 from the germline V gene are SEHNR and FQNEAQ (reference sequence). CDR3 residues: CASTPPASSYEQYF. CDR3 bases: TGTGCCAGCACGCCCCCGGCCAGCTCCTACGAGCAGTACTTC.

V usage is TRBV5-4 and J usage is TRBJ2-7, with D maybe TRBD2 (6 bases). Germline V CDR1 and CDR2: SGHNT, YYREEE (reference sequence). V was pared by 4 bases and J by 5 bases, with 16 bases between. CDR3 length equals 14 residues. The CDR3 DNA is TGTGCCAGCAGCACCATCAAGACTAGTAACGAGCAGTACTTC. Translating it yields CASSTIKTSNEQYF.

This chain joins TRBV27 and TRBJ2-7, with 8 bases aligning to TRBD1. CDR1 and CDR2 (germline): MNHEY, SMNVEV (reference sequence). This CDR3 spans 15 amino acids. V was clipped by 6 bases and J by 5 bases; unmatched bases: 12. The CDR3 sequence: CASSKVWAGGDEQYF. The CDR3 DNA sequence: TGTGCCAGCAGCAAAGTATGGGCAGGGGGCGACGAGCAGTACTTC.

The chain is built from TRBV30 and TRBJ2-5, with unresolved D. The V end was cut by 4 bases, the J end by 5 bases, with 14 bases between. The CDR3 contains 13 residues. Germline V gene sequence: CDR1 GTSNPN, CDR2 SVGIG (reference sequence). The CDR3 sequence: CAWTAESSETQYF. DNA for the CDR3: TGTGCCTGGACCGCAGAATCGTCCGAGACCCAGTACTTC. The variable domain in full, with the rest retrieved from reference TRBV30 and TRBJ2-5, is SQTIHQWPATLVQPVGSPLSLECTVEGTSNPNLYWYRQAAGRGLQLLFYSVGIGQISSEVPQNLSASRPQDRQFILSSKKLLLSDSGFYLCAWTAESSETQYFGPGTRLLVL.

The rearrangement uses TRBV5-1 and TRBJ2-1; TRBD2 is a possible D gene (6 bases). V was cut by 0 bases and J by 3 bases, with 13 bases left in between. Germline-derived CDR1 and CDR2 are SGHRS and YFSETQ. This CDR3 comprises 16 residues. In DNA, the CDR3 is TGCGCCAGCAGCTTGGAGGTAGCGGAGGGCTACAATGAGCAGTTCTTC. Its protein is CASSLEVAEGYNEQFF.

In this sample, this clone turned up once. The rearrangement uses TRBV9 and TRBJ1-1; TRBD1 matches at 7 bases. The CDR3 loop spans 14 amino acids. Germline CDR1 reads SGDLS; CDR2 reads YYNGEE. The trim removed 3 bases at V and 4 bases at J, leaving 6 bases unmatched. The CDR3 reads CASSETGRATEAFF. The CDR3 DNA reads TGTGCCAGCAGCGAGACAGGGCGAGCCACTGAAGCTTTCTTT.

V is TRBV27 and J is TRBJ2-1, with 14 bases matching TRBD2. Trimming at V came to 5 bases and at J to 9 bases, leaving 15 bases not matched to a gene. The germline CDR1 and CDR2 sequences are MNHEY and SMNVEV (reference sequence). CDR3 length: 18 amino acids. The CDR3 nucleotides are TGTGCCAGCAGTGACACCCGTACGGGGACTAGCGGGAGCGGTGAGCAGTTCTTC. Protein: CASSDTRTGTSGSGEQFF.

The chain recombines TRBV29-1 with TRBJ1-1; D call uncertain. V dropped 6 bases and J dropped 4 bases, with 9 bases sitting between them. This CDR3 has 11 amino acids. The germline V gene has CDR1 SQVTM and CDR2 ANQGSEA. The CDR3 reads CSVDKSTEAFF. DNA of the CDR3: TGCAGCGTAGACAAGAGCACTGAAGCTTTCTTT.

The genes are TRBV13 and TRBJ2-5; no reliable D call. Trimming pared 4 bases from V and 4 bases from J, leaving 13 bases between. Germline assignment: CDR1 PRHDT and CDR2 FYEKMQ (reference sequence). The CDR3 totals 14 residues. The chain's CDR3 is CASSYLPGGETQYF. For the CDR3, the DNA is TGTGCCAGCAGCTACCTCCCGGGTGGAGAGACCCAGTACTTC. Full variable domain (remainder filled in from reference TRBV13 and TRBJ2-5): AAGVIQSPRHLIKEKRETATLKCYPIPRHDTVYWYQQGPGQDPQFLISFYEKMQSDKGSIPDRFSAQQFSDYHSELNMSSLELGDSALYFCASSYLPGGETQYFGPGTRLLVL.

The chain is built from TRBV6-5 and TRBJ2-1, with D perhaps matching TRBD1 (5 bases). CDR3 length equals 14 residues. Germline V lookup: CDR1 MNHEY, CDR2 SVGAGI. Between the trimmed V and J ends, which lost 2 bases and 3 bases, there was a span of 8 bases. The CDR3 here is CASSYGDSYNEQFF. The CDR3 region has the DNA TGTGCCAGCAGTTACGGTGACAGCTACAATGAGCAGTTCTTC.

V and J are TRBV18 and TRBJ2-7; 10 nucleotides agree with TRBD2. CDR1 and CDR2 from the germline V gene are KGHSH and LQKENI. The CDR3 runs to 17 residues. The trim removed 1 base at V and 2 bases at J, leaving 8 bases unmatched. DNA for the CDR3: TGTGCCAGCTCACCACAGGATAGGGGACTAGCGCCCTACGAGCAGTACTTC. This gives the protein CASSPQDRGLAPYEQYF.

V usage is TRBV6-5 and J usage is TRBJ2-1; D is undetermined. V was pared by 6 bases and J by 6 bases, with 12 bases between. The germline V gene encodes CDR1 MNHEY and CDR2 SVGAGI. The CDR3 spans 13 residues. The CDR3 bases are TGTGCCAGCAGACCCCACAGTCTCAATGAGCAGTTCTTC. Protein sequence: CASRPHSLNEQFF.

The chain is built from TRBV7-8 and TRBJ2-7, with D possibly being TRBD1 (5 bases). This CDR3 region has 17 residues. Looked up from germline, CDR1 is SGHVS and CDR2 is FQNEAQ. V gave up 0 bases and J gave up 2 bases, with 17 bases separating them. CDR3 nucleotide sequence: TGTGCCAGCAGCTTAGCGTTACCGGACACCCGGGCCTACGAGCAGTACTTC. It codes for CASSLALPDTRAYEQYF.

The chain is built from TRBV5-1 and TRBJ1-6; D is possibly TRBD1 (6 bases). Between the trimmed V and J ends, which lost 2 bases and 6 bases, there was a span of 9 bases. CDR3 length: 14 residues. Germline V lookup: CDR1 SGHRS, CDR2 YFSETQ. CDR3 amino acids: CASSLQGINSPLHF. CDR3 coding DNA: TGCGCCAGCAGCTTACAGGGAATTAATTCACCCCTCCACTTT.

This clone was found once. This sequence joins TRBV9 and TRBJ2-7; tentative D call: TRBD2 (7 bases). The CDR3 loop spans 15 amino acids. V lost 3 bases and J lost 0, with 13 bases in between. The germline CDR1 and CDR2 sequences are SGDLS and YYNGEE. Here the CDR3 reads CASSAGGGSSYEQYF. CDR3 nucleotides: TGTGCCAGCAGCGCCGGGGGCGGGAGCTCCTACGAGCAGTACTTC.

This chain links TRBV4-2 with TRBJ2-7; no firm D call. The CDR3 totals 13 residues. Trimming removed 1 base at V and 5 bases at J, with 9 bases between. The germline gives CDR1 LGHNA, CDR2 YNFKEQ. The CDR3 DNA reads as TGTGCCAGCAGCCAAGGGATGGCCCACGAGCAGTACTTC. Amino acid sequence: CASSQGMAHEQYF.